These 5 T cell receptor beta chains came from one sample sequenced in a study of cytomegalovirus exposure and HLA in healthy donors. The PCR employed 60 Vbeta primers together with 13 Jbeta primers. Only in-frame clones appear in the TCRdb table, and some are missing; sequencing was by immunoSEQ multiplex PCR. This table holds more than 95,000 clones, under 85% found once. Source material: PBMCs. The receptors originated from a woman aged 70-85 years in good health and CMV-seropositive.

The chain is built from TRBV10-3 and TRBJ2-1, with a tentative D call TRBD1 (6 bases). Deletions cut 1 base from V and 8 bases from J, with 9 bases between. The germline gives CDR1 ENHRY, CDR2 SYGVKD. This CDR3 has 13 amino acids. CDR3 amino acids: CAISEFQGYEQFF. The CDR3 region has the DNA TGTGCCATCAGTGAGTTCCAGGGGTATGAGCAGTTCTTC.

The chain uses TRBV28 and TRBJ2-7; the match to TRBD1 covers 7 bases. V shed 5 bases, J shed 2 bases, and the junction held 3 bases outside the gene matches. The CDR3 extends over 13 amino acids. The germline V gene has CDR1 MDHEN and CDR2 SYDVKM. The CDR3 loop is CASSPTGTYEQYF. In DNA, the CDR3 is TGTGCCAGCAGTCCGACAGGGACCTACGAGCAGTACTTC.

The chain employs TRBV5-6 and TRBJ2-2, with a weak D call TRBD1 (6 bases). The CDR3 runs 15 residues. The germline V gene encodes CDR1 SGHDT and CDR2 YYEEEE. The V end lost 7 bases, the J end lost 1 base, and 14 bases lay between the germline ends. The CDR3 nucleotides read TGTGCCAGCTATACCAAGGGGGTGAACACCGGGGAGCTGTTTTTT. Protein: CASYTKGVNTGELFF.

The chain couples TRBV7-2 to TRBJ2-3, with D perhaps TRBD2 (6 bases). Germline CDR1 reads SGHTA; CDR2 reads FQGNSA. The CDR3 has 15 amino acids. V was shortened by 0 bases and J by 6 bases, with 13 bases between the two germline ends. The CDR3 bases are TGTGCCAGCAGCTTAGCGCCGGCGGGGTGGGATACGCAGTATTTT. Encoded protein: CASSLAPAGWDTQYF.

For this clone: At one end the junction does not follow the germline gene, possibly because of a read error. The chain employs TRBV7-9 and TRBJ1-2, with TRBD1 matching over 7 bases. The CDR3 is made up of 15 amino acids. Looked up from germline, CDR1 is SEHNR and CDR2 is FQNEAQ (reference sequence). Written as DNA, the CDR3 is TGTTCCAGCAGCTATAACTTCGGGACAGACTATGGCTACACCTTC. Amino acid sequence: CSSSYNFGTDYGYTF. Together with reference TRBV7-9 and TRBJ1-2, the CDR3 gives the full variable domain: DTGVSQNPRHKITKRGQNVTFRCDPISEHNRLYWYRQTLGQGPEFLTYFQNEAQLEKSRLLSDRFSAERPKGSFSTLEIQRTEQGDSAMYLCSSSYNFGTDYGYTFGSGTRLTVV.